This T cell receptor (beta chain) originates from a study of blood T cell repertoires in COVID-19. Overall study context: From the United States, Italy and Spain came samples of acute and convalescent COVID-19. T cells, B-cell-depleted T cells, or PBMCs supplied cDNA or gDNA.

Authors' methods: Amplifying reference gene primers gave estimates of nucleated cell counts. Produced via immunoSEQ multiplex PCR; TCRdb's table is partial and in-frame only. The V and J calls and clone size were taken over from that table, and D and trimming were inferred from the DNA. The sample lists around 95,000 clones; about nine tenths were seen once. Germline lookup yields CDR1 MNHNS and CDR2 SASEGT. The trim removed 5 bases at V and 3 bases at J, leaving 5 bases unmatched. CDR3 size: 14 residues. Material for sequencing was peripheral blood. The V and J genes are TRBV6-1 and TRBJ2-7; 9 positions match TRBD1. The TCR originated in a middle-aged man with acute or convalescent COVID-19. DNA of the CDR3: TGTGCCAGCAGTTATCGGGACAGGGTCTACGAGCAGTACTTC. As protein: CASSYRDRVYEQYF.